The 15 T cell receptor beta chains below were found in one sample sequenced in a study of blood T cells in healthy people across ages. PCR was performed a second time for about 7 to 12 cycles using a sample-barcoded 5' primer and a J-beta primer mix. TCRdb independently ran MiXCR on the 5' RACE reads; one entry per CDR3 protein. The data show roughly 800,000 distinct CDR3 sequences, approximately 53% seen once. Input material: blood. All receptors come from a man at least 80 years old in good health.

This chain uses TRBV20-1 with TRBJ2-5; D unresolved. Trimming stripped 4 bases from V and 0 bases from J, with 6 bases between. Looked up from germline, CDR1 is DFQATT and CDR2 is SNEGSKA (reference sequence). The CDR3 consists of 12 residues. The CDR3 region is CSATSDQETQYF. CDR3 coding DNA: TGCAGTGCTACTTCAGACCAAGAGACCCAGTACTTC.

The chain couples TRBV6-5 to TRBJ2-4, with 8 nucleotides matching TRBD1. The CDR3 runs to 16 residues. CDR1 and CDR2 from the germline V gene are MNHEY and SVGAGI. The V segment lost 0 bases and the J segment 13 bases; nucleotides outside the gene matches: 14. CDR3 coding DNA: TGTGCCAGCAGTTACTCGACAGGGGACTTACGGACTAAGCAGTACTTC. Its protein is CASSYSTGDLRTKQYF.

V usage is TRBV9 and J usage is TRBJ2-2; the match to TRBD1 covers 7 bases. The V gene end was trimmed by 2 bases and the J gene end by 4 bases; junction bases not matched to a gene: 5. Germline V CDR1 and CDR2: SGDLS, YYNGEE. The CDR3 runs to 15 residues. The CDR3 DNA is TGTGCCAGCAGCGTTGATCCAGGGGGCACCGGGGAGCTGTTTTTT. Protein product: CASSVDPGGTGELFF.

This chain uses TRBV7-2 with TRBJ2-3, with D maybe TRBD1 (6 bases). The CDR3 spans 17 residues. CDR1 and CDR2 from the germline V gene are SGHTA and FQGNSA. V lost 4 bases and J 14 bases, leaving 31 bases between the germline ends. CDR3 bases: TGTGCCAGCAGCTCGGCAGGGGCGCGTGGAAAAAACAGAGACGCGTATTTT. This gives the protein CASSSAGARGKNRDAYF.

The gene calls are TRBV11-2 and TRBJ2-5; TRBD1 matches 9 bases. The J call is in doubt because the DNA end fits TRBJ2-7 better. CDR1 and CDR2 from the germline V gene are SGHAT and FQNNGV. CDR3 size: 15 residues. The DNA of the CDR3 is TGTGCCAGCAGCCGAGCAGGGGACAGGGAGTACGAGCAGTACTTC. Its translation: CASSRAGDREYEQYF.

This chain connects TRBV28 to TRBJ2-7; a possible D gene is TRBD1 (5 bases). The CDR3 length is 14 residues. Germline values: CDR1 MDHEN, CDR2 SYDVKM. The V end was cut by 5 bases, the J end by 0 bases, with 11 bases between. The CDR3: CASSARQSSYEQYF. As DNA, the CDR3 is TGTGCCAGCAGTGCCAGACAGAGCTCCTACGAGCAGTACTTC. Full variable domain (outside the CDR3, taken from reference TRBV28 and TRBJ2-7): DVKVTQSSRYLVKRTGEKVFLECVQDMDHENMFWYRQDPGLGLRLIYFSYDVKMKEKGDIPEGYSVSREKKERFSLILESASTNQTSMYLCASSARQSSYEQYFGPGTRLTVT.

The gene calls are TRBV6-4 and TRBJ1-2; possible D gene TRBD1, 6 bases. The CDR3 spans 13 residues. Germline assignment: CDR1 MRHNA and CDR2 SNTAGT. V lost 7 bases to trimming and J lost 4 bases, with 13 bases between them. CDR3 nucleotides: TGTGCCAGCATTCCAGGGGCCGGCTATGGCTACACCTTC. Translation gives CASIPGAGYGYTF.

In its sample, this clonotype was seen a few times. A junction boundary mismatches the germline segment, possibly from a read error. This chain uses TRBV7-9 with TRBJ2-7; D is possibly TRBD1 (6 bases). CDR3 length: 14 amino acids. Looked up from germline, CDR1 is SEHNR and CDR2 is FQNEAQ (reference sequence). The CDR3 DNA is TGTGCCAGCAGCCTTACAGGGAGCTCCCACGAGCAGTACTTC. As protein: CASSLTGSSHEQYF.

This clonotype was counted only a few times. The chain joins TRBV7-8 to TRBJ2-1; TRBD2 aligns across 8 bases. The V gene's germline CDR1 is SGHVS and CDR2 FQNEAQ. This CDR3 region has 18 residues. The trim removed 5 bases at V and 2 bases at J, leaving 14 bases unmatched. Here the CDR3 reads CASSVKAVAGSPYNEQFF. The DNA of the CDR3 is TGTGCCAGCAGCGTCAAAGCGGTAGCGGGGTCCCCCTACAATGAGCAGTTCTTC.

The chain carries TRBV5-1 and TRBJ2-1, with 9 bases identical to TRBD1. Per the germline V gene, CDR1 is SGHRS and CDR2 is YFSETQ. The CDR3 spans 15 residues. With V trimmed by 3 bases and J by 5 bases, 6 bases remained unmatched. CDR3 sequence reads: CASSSGTGTNNEQFF. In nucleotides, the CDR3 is TGCGCCAGCAGCTCCGGGACAGGGACAAACAATGAGCAGTTCTTC.

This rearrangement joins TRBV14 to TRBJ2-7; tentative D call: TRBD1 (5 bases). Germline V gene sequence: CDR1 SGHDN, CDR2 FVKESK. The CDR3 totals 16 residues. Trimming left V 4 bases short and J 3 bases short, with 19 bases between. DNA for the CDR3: TGTGCCAGCAGCCGCCAGGGTATTGGCAGGGTCTACGAGCAGTACTTC. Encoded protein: CASSRQGIGRVYEQYF. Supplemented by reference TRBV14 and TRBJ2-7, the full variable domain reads EAGVTQFPSHSVIEKGQTVTLRCDPISGHDNLYWYRRVMGKEIKFLLHFVKESKQDESGMPNNRFLAERTGGTYSTLKVQPAELEDSGVYFCASSRQGIGRVYEQYFGPGTRLTVT.

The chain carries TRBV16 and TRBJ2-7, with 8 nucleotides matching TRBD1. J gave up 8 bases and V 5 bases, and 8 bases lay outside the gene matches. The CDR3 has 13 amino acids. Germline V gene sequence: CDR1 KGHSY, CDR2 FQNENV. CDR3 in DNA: TGTGCCAGCAGCGGAGACAGGGGAGTGAAGCAGTACTTC. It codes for CASSGDRGVKQYF.

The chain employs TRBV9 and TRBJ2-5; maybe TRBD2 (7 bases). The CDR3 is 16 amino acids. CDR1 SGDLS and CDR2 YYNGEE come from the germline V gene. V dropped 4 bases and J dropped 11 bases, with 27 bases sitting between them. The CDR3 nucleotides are TGTGCCAGCAGCCCACGACGGGGGGCTCGGGCCAATGAGCAGTACTTC. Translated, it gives CASSPRRGARANEQYF.

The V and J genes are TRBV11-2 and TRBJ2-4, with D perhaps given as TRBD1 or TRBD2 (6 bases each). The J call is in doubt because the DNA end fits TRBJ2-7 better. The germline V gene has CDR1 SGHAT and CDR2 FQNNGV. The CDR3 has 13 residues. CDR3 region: CASSRGTLHEQYF. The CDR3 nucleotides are TGTGCCAGCAGCCGCGGGACACTGCACGAGCAGTACTTC.

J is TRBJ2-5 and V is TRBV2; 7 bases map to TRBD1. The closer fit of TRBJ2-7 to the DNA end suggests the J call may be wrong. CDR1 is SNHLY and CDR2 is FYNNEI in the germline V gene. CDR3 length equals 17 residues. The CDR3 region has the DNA TGTGCCAGCAGTGTTCGACAGGGCGTCCCCTCTAATTACGAGCAGTACTTC. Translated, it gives CASSVRQGVPSNYEQYF.